Each of the 18 T cell receptor beta chains below was sequenced from the same sample in a study of cytomegalovirus exposure and HLA in healthy donors. The PCR employed 60 Vbeta primers together with 13 Jbeta primers. Method: immunoSEQ multiplex PCR; TCRdb's copy keeps in-frame clones and lacks some. The sample records around 200,000 clones, around four fifths being singletons. The sequenced sample consisted of PBMCs. The receptors derive from a woman aged 50 to 60 in good health and CMV-seropositive.

J is TRBJ2-7 and V is TRBV7-2; 12 positions agree with TRBD2. Germline CDR1 is SGHTA and CDR2 is FQGNSA. CDR3 length: 16 amino acids. The ends lost 4 bases at V and 2 bases at J; junction bases unmatched: 6. CDR3 in DNA: TGTGCCAGCAGCTATTCCCTAGCGGGGGGGCCCTACGAGCAGTACTTC. Translating it yields CASSYSLAGGPYEQYF.

J is TRBJ1-2 and V is TRBV28, with a possible D match to TRBD1 (6 bases). CDR1 is MDHEN and CDR2 is SYDVKM in the germline V gene. The CDR3 length is 13 residues. Trimming cost V 10 bases and J 2 bases, with 14 bases left between them. The CDR3 DNA is TGTGCCATCAGGACAGCACGAAACTATGGCTACACCTTC. Translated, it gives CAIRTARNYGYTF.

DNA for the CDR3: TGTGCCAGCAGTCTAACCCTCCCGGACTGGGGAGAGACCCAGTACTTC. Translating it yields CASSLTLPDWGETQYF. The chain couples TRBV27 to TRBJ2-5; a weak D match, TRBD2 (5 bases). Trimming took off 5 bases at V and 4 bases at J, with 20 bases between the two ends. The CDR3 is 16 residues long. CDR1 and CDR2 from the germline V gene are MNHEY and SMNVEV (reference sequence).

The chain recombines TRBV25-1 with TRBJ1-6; 8 bases map to TRBD1. CDR3 length: 16 amino acids. CDR1 and CDR2 from the germline V gene are MGHDK and SYGVNS. Trimming took 8 bases from V and 0 from J; bases not matched to a gene: 6. The CDR3 DNA follows: TGTGCCAGCGGGGGACAGGACAGCTCCTATAATTCACCCCTCCACTTT. Its protein product is CASGGQDSSYNSPLHF.

The chain joins TRBV19 to TRBJ2-1; no firm D call. Germline V gene sequence: CDR1 LNHDA, CDR2 SQIVND (reference sequence). V shed 6 bases and J shed 0 bases, with 9 bases lying between them. This CDR3 is 14 amino acids long. The CDR3 sequence is CASRHPASYNEQFF. CDR3 DNA: TGTGCCAGTAGACACCCCGCCTCCTACAATGAGCAGTTCTTC.

CDR3 region: CASSRYGGVEETQYF. CDR3 DNA sequence: TGTGCCAGCAGCCGCTATGGGGGCGTCGAAGAGACCCAGTACTTC. The gene calls are TRBV7-9 and TRBJ2-5; the D gene is possibly TRBD1 (6 bases). The CDR3 extends over 15 amino acids. Trimming removed 5 bases from V and 3 bases from J, with 16 bases in between. CDR1 is SEHNR, CDR2 FQNEAQ, per germline (reference sequence).

V usage is TRBV4-1 and J usage is TRBJ1-2; tentatively, D is TRBD1 (6 bases). The germline V and J ends were trimmed by 0 bases and 5 bases, with 13 bases remaining between them. Germline CDR1 reads MGHRA; CDR2 reads YSYEKL. CDR3 length equals 15 residues. CDR3 sequence: CASSQDSRGSYGYTF. The DNA of the CDR3 is TGCGCCAGCAGCCAAGATTCAAGGGGGAGTTATGGCTACACCTTC.

The rearrangement joins TRBV4-2 to TRBJ2-1; 11 nucleotides line up with TRBD2. CDR1 and CDR2 from the germline V gene are LGHNA and YNFKEQ. The ends lost 4 bases at V and 8 bases at J; junction bases unmatched: 7. CDR3 size: 15 residues. CDR3 nucleotides: TGTGCCAGCAGCCGCTCAACTAGCGGGGGAGATGAGCAGTTCTTC. This gives the protein CASSRSTSGGDEQFF.

The CDR3 here is CSAEGVGGYEQYF. The CDR3 region has the DNA TGCAGCGCTGAGGGAGTGGGGGGTTACGAGCAGTACTTC. V usage is TRBV29-1 and J usage is TRBJ2-7; TRBD2 is a possible D gene (6 bases). This CDR3 has 13 amino acids. V lost 7 bases and J lost 4, with 17 bases in between. Germline V gives CDR1 SQVTM, CDR2 ANQGSEA.

The chain is built from TRBV5-1 and TRBJ2-5; D gene unclear. Germline assignment: CDR1 SGHRS and CDR2 YFSETQ. CDR3 length: 12 residues. V was clipped by 3 bases and J by 5 bases, with 8 bases between them. In nucleotides, the CDR3 is TGCGCCAGCAGCTCGAGTTTGGAGACCCAGTACTTC. Its translation: CASSSSLETQYF.

The chain couples TRBV28 to TRBJ2-7; TRBD1 agrees at 8 bases. V shed 8 bases and J 7 bases; nucleotides not matched to a gene: 10. This CDR3 contains 13 residues. CDR1 is MDHEN, CDR2 SYDVKM, per germline. The CDR3 loop reads CASQGALIGEQYF. CDR3 DNA sequence: TGTGCCAGCCAGGGGGCGCTTATCGGTGAGCAGTACTTC.

V is TRBV6-1 and J is TRBJ2-7; 8 nucleotides match TRBD1. With V trimmed by 8 bases and J by 0 bases, 6 bases remained unmatched. The CDR3 is made up of 14 amino acids. Germline lookup yields CDR1 MNHNS and CDR2 SASEGT. The chain's CDR3 is CASGQGLSSYEQYF. CDR3 coding DNA: TGTGCCAGCGGACAGGGCTTAAGCTCCTACGAGCAGTACTTC.

This chain uses TRBV5-1 with TRBJ2-2; D not resolved. Germline values: CDR1 SGHRS, CDR2 YFSETQ. Trimming removed 2 bases at V and 3 bases at J, with 14 bases between. The CDR3 consists of 16 residues. The CDR3 DNA is TGCGCCAGCAGCTTCCTAACTCCCCCGGACACCGGGGAGCTGTTTTTT. It translates to CASSFLTPPDTGELFF.

This clone showed up just a few times. V usage is TRBV1 and J usage is TRBJ2-1; no DNA check was done on the table's D call, TRBD2. TRBV1 is designated a pseudogene. CDR3 length: 11 residues. CDR3 DNA: TGCACCAGCAGCGCCGAGGATGAGCAGTTCTTC. Amino acids: CTSSAEDEQFF.

In DNA, the CDR3 is TGTGCCTGGAGTGAGCAGGGGAGCGGTGGCTACACCTTC. This sequence encodes CAWSEQGSGGYTF. This chain links TRBV30 with TRBJ1-2; D may be TRBD1 (6 bases). There are 13 residues in the CDR3. Between the trimmed V and J ends, which lost 1 base and 7 bases, there was a span of 13 bases. Germline V gene sequence: CDR1 GTSNPN, CDR2 SVGIG (reference sequence).

This chain links TRBV11-2 with TRBJ2-3; TRBD2 matches at 12 bases. CDR3 length: 18 residues. Germline CDR1 is SGHAT and CDR2 is FQNNGV. V lost 5 bases, J lost 4 bases, and 13 bases stayed unmatched. CDR3 sequence (DNA): TGTGCCAGCAGCAAGACAGTGCGACTAGCGGGGGAACCAGATACGCAGTATTTT. Translated: CASSKTVRLAGEPDTQYF.

V usage is TRBV11-2 and J usage is TRBJ1-6; D not resolved. The CDR3 loop spans 14 amino acids. Looked up from germline, CDR1 is SGHAT and CDR2 is FQNNGV. With 5 bases removed from V and 7 bases from J, the gap between germline ends came to 12 bases. In DNA form, the CDR3 reads TGTGCCAGCAGCCCCATCAGGTGGAATTCACCCCTCCACTTT. Protein: CASSPIRWNSPLHF.

The count of this clone is one. The genes are TRBV5-5 and TRBJ2-7; TRBD1 matches 10 bases. The CDR3 has 14 amino acids. V was pared by 3 bases and J by 1 base, with 1 base of the junction left unmatched. Germline-derived CDR1 and CDR2 are SGHKS and YYEKEE (reference sequence). This CDR3 is CASSSGQGSYEQYF. The DNA for the CDR3 is TGTGCCAGCAGCTCGGGACAGGGGTCCTACGAGCAGTACTTC.